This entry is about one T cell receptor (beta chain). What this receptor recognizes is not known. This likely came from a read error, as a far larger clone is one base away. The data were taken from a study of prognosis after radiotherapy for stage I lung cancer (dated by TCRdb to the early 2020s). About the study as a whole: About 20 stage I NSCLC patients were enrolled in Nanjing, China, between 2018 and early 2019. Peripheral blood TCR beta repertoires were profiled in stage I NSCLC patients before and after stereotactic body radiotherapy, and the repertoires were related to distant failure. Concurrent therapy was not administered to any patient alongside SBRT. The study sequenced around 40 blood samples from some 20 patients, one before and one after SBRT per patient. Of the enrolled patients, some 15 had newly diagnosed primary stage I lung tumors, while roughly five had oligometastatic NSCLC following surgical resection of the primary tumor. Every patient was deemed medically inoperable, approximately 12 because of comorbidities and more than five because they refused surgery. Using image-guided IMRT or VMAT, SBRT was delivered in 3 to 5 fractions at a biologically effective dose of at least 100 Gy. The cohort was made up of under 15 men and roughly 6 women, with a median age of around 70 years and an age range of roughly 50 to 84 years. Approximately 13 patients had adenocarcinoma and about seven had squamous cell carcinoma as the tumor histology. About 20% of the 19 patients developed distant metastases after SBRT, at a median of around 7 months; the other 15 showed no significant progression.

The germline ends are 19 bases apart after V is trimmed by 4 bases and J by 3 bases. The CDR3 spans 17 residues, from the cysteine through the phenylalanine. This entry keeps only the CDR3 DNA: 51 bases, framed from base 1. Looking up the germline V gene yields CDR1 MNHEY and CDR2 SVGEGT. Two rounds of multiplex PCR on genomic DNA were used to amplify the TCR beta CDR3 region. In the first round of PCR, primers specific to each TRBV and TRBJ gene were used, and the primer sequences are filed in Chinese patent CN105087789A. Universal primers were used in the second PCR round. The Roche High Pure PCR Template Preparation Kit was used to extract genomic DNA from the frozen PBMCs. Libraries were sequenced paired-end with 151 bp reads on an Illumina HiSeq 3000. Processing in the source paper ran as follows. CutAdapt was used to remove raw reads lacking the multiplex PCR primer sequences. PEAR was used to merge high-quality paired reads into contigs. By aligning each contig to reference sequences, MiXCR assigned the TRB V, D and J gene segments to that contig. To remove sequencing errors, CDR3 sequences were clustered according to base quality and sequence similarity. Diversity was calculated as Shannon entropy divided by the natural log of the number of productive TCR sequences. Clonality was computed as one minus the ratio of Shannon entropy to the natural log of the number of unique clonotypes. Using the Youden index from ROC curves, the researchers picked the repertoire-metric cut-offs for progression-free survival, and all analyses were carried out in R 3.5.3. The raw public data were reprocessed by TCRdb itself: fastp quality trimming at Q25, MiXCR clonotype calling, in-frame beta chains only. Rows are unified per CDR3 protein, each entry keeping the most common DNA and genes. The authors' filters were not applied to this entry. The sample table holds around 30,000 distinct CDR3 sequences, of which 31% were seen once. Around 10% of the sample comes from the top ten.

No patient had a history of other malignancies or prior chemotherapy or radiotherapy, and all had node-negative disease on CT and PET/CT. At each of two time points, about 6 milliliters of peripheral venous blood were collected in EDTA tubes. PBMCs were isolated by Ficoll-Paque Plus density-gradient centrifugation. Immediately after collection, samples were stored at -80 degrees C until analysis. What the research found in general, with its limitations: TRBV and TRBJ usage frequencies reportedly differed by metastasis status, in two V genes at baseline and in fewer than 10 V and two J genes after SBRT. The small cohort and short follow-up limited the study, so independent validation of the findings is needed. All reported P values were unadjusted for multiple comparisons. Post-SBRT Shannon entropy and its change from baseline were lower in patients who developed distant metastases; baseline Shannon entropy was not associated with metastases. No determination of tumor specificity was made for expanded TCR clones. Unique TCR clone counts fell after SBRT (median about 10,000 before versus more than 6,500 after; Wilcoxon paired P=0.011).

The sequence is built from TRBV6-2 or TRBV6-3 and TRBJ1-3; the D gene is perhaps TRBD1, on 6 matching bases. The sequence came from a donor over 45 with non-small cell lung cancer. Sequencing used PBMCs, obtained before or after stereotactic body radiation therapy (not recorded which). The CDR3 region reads CASSSLLGADGGNTIYF. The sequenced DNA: TGTGCCAGCAGTTCCCTACTGGGGGCCGATGGTGGAAACACCATATATTTT.